Below, 16 T cell receptor beta chains from the same sample are listed, as sequenced in a study of blood T cell repertoires in COVID-19. Assay used: immunoSEQ multiplex PCR; TCRdb lists only in-frame clones, some missing. The sample lists approximately 230,000 clones, 87% occurring once. Sequences were obtained from peripheral blood. These receptors were taken from a man aged 18-30 years with active or convalescent COVID-19.

The rearrangement links TRBV5-1 to TRBJ2-7, with a tentative D call TRBD1 (6 bases). V was cut by 4 bases and J by 2 bases, with 19 bases left in between. Germline V gene data show CDR1 as SGHRS and CDR2 as YFSETQ. The CDR3 loop spans 16 amino acids. The CDR3 protein is CASSERDRTFAYEQYF. The CDR3 DNA reads as TGCGCCAGCAGCGAACGAGACAGGACCTTTGCCTACGAGCAGTACTTC.

The genes are TRBV13 and TRBJ1-1; 7 positions match TRBD1. The V and J ends lost 5 bases and 6 bases, in that order; junction bases with no gene match: 12. CDR1 and CDR2 (germline): PRHDT, FYEKMQ (reference sequence). The CDR3 runs 15 residues. The CDR3 loop is CASSPSRDRDAEAFF. As DNA, the CDR3 is TGTGCCAGCAGCCCTAGCCGAGACAGGGATGCTGAAGCTTTCTTT.

This rearrangement joins TRBV5-4 to TRBJ1-1; weak D call: TRBD1 (5 bases). The V gene's germline CDR1 is SGHNT and CDR2 YYREEE (reference sequence). V lost 0 bases and J lost 4, with 10 bases in between. CDR3 length: 14 residues. In DNA form, the CDR3 reads TGTGCCAGCAGCTTGGTGATGGACACCACTGAAGCTTTCTTT. Encoded protein: CASSLVMDTTEAFF.

J is TRBJ2-6 and V is TRBV25-1, with a weak D call TRBD2 (6 bases). This CDR3 contains 17 residues. CDR1 is MGHDK and CDR2 is SYGVNS in the germline V gene. V lost 4 bases, J lost 4 bases, and 17 bases lay in between. CDR3 region: CASSGLLGGDGANVLTF. The CDR3 region has the DNA TGTGCCAGCAGTGGCCTCCTTGGAGGGGACGGGGCCAACGTCCTGACTTTC.

This chain links TRBV5-1 with TRBJ2-1, with 8 bases fitting TRBD1. The length of the CDR3 is 15 residues. Losses at the gene ends were 0 bases for V and 10 bases for J; bases not matched to a gene: 9. Germline CDR1 reads SGHRS; CDR2 reads YFSETQ. DNA for the CDR3: TGCGCCAGCAGCTTGGTTGTCTCAGGGGGCAGGGAGCAGTTCTTC. This translates into CASSLVVSGGREQFF.

The rearrangement links TRBV19 to TRBJ1-5; the D gene is possibly TRBD1 (5 bases). Germline-derived CDR1 and CDR2 are LNHDA and SQIVND (reference sequence). V lost 5 bases and J 4 bases, leaving 12 bases between the germline ends. The CDR3 is 14 amino acids. CDR3 loop: CASSPGGGNQPQHF. CDR3 bases: TGTGCCAGTAGTCCGGGGGGAGGGAATCAGCCCCAGCATTTT.

The CDR3 loop is CASSLESGGAEAFF. The CDR3 DNA reads as TGCGCCAGCAGCTTGGAGTCCGGGGGGGCTGAAGCTTTCTTT. V gene TRBV5-1 combines with J gene TRBJ1-1; D perhaps matches TRBD1 (5 bases). The CDR3 has 14 residues. With 0 bases removed from V and 6 bases from J, the gap between germline ends came to 12 bases. Germline V gives CDR1 SGHRS, CDR2 YFSETQ.

The rearrangement links TRBV2 to TRBJ2-5; TRBD2 matches 8 bases. The CDR3 consists of 15 residues. V gave up 3 bases and J gave up 2 bases; unmatched junction bases: 5. CDR1 is SNHLY, CDR2 FYNNEI, per germline. The CDR3 reads CASSDLGTSQETQYF. As DNA, the CDR3 is TGTGCCAGCAGTGACTTGGGGACTAGTCAAGAGACCCAGTACTTC.

The gene calls are TRBV19 and TRBJ1-4; 8 bases map to TRBD1. This CDR3 comprises 14 residues. V lost 8 bases to trimming and J lost 6 bases; unmatched junction nucleotides: 8. Germline loops: CDR1 LNHDA, CDR2 SQIVND (reference sequence). In DNA form, the CDR3 reads TGTGCCAGTTGTGCGACAGGGGTTGATGAAAAACTGTTTTTT. Translation gives CASCATGVDEKLFF.

This clone has only a few counts. V usage is TRBV7-9 and J usage is TRBJ1-1; D is uncertain. Germline V gene sequence: CDR1 SEHNR, CDR2 FQNEAQ (reference sequence). Trimming stripped 5 bases from V and 2 bases from J, with 12 bases between. This CDR3 is 14 amino acids long. This chain's CDR3 is CASSALAGNTEAFF. The CDR3 region has the DNA TGTGCCAGCAGCGCCCTCGCGGGAAACACTGAAGCTTTCTTT.

The rearrangement links TRBV5-1 to TRBJ2-5; TRBD1 is a possible D gene (6 bases). CDR1 and CDR2 (germline): SGHRS, YFSETQ. The CDR3 is made up of 16 amino acids. With 1 base removed from V and 9 bases from J, the gap between germline ends came to 22 bases. This CDR3 is CASSLPRGGTVGSQYF. CDR3 coding DNA: TGCGCCAGCAGCTTGCCTAGAGGGGGAACTGTAGGGTCCCAGTACTTC.

The chain combines TRBV7-2 with TRBJ2-3; 15 bases are shared with TRBD2. This CDR3 spans 16 amino acids. Germline CDR1 and CDR2: SGHTA and FQGNSA. J was trimmed by 7 bases and V by 4 bases; bases with no gene match: 6. Here the CDR3 reads CASSSRTSGRANTQYF. DNA for the CDR3: TGTGCCAGCAGCTCCCGGACTAGCGGGAGGGCTAATACGCAGTATTTT.

This chain links TRBV28 with TRBJ1-1, with D unclear. CDR3 length equals 15 residues. V shed 8 bases and J shed 0 bases, with 16 bases lying between them. Germline CDR1 reads MDHEN; CDR2 reads SYDVKM. CDR3 nucleotide sequence: TGTGCCAGCCTCTTCCTTGGCCCCATGAACACTGAAGCTTTCTTT. Residues: CASLFLGPMNTEAFF. The complete variable domain, with remaining parts taken from reference TRBV28 and TRBJ1-1, reads DVKVTQSSRYLVKRTGEKVFLECVQDMDHENMFWYRQDPGLGLRLIYFSYDVKMKEKGDIPEGYSVSREKKERFSLILESASTNQTSMYLCASLFLGPMNTEAFFGQGTRLTVV.

This clone was picked up one time. The chain couples TRBV19 to TRBJ1-1, with D perhaps matching TRBD1 (6 bases). The germline CDR1 and CDR2 sequences are LNHDA and SQIVND (reference sequence). CDR3 length equals 14 residues. Trimming pared 5 bases from V and 2 bases from J, leaving 12 bases between. The DNA of the CDR3 is TGTGCCAGTAGTTTCAGGGGCTCTAACACTGAAGCTTTCTTT. This translates into CASSFRGSNTEAFF.

This clone has just a few counts. This chain connects TRBV4-3 to TRBJ2-7; 8 nucleotides line up with TRBD1. The CDR3 contains 14 residues. CDR1 is LGHNA and CDR2 is YSLEER in the germline V gene. V was pared by 0 bases and J by 2 bases, with 0 bases of the junction left unmatched. The CDR3 is CASSQEQGAYEQYF. The CDR3 DNA is TGCGCCAGCAGCCAAGAACAGGGGGCCTACGAGCAGTACTTC.

The genes are TRBV19 and TRBJ2-7, with TRBD1 identical over 10 bases. The trim removed 6 bases at V and 2 bases at J, leaving 1 base unmatched. CDR3 length: 13 amino acids. Germline loops: CDR1 LNHDA, CDR2 SQIVND (reference sequence). The CDR3 region has the DNA TGTGCCAGTAGGGGGACAGGGGCCTACGAGCAGTACTTC. Amino acids: CASRGTGAYEQYF.